This T cell receptor (beta chain) came from a study of cytomegalovirus exposure and HLA in healthy donors. The PCR made use of 60 Vbeta and 13 Jbeta primers. Profiling relied on immunoSEQ multiplex PCR, and the TCRdb table lists in-frame clones only, not all of them. The sample comprises 150,000 to 200,000 clones, about 80% of which are singletons, and less than 15% rests with the top ten. CDR1 and CDR2 (germline): SGHRS, YFSETQ. The CDR3 totals 15 residues. V was clipped by 4 bases and J by 2 bases; unmatched bases: 6. There are a few counts of this clone. The chain combines TRBV5-1 with TRBJ2-5, with 9 nucleotides matching TRBD1. This TCR came from a woman in her thirties in good health and CMV-seropositive. Input material: PBMCs. CDR3 nucleotide sequence: TGCGCCAGCAGCACCTCCGGGACAGGGCAAGAGACCCAGTACTTC. Translation gives CASSTSGTGQETQYF.